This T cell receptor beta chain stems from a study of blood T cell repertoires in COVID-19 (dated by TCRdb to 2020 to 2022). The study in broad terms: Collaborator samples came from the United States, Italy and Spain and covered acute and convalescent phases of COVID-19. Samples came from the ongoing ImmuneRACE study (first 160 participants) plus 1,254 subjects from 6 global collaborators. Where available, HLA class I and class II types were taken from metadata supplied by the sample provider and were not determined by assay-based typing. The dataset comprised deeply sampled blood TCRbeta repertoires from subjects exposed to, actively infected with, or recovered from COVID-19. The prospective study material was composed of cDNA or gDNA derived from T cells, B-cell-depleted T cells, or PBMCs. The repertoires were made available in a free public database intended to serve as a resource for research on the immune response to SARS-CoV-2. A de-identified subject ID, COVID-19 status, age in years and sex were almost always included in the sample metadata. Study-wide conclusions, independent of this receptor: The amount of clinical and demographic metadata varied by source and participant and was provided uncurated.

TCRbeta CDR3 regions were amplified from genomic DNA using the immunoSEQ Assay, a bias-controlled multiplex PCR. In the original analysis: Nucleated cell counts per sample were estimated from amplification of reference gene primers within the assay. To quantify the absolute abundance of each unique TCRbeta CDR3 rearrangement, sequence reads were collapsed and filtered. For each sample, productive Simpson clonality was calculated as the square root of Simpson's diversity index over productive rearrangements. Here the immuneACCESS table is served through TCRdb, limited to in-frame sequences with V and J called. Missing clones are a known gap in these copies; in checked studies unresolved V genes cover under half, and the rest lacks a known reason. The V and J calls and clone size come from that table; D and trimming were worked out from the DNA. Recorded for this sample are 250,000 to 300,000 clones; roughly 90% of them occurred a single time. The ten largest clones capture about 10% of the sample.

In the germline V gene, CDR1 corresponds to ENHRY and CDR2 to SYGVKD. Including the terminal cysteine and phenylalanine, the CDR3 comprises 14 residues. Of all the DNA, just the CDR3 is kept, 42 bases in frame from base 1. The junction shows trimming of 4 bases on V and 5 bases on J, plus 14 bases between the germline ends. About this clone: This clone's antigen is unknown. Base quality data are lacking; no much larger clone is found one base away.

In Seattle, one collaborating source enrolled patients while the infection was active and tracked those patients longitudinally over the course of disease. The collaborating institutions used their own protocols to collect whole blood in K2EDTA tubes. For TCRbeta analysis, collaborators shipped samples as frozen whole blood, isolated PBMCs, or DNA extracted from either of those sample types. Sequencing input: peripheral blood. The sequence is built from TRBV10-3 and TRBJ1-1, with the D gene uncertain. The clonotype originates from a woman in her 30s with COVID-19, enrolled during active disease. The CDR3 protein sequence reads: CAISAEGPVTEAFF. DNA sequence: TGTGCCATCAGTGCCGAGGGCCCGGTAACTGAAGCTTTCTTT.